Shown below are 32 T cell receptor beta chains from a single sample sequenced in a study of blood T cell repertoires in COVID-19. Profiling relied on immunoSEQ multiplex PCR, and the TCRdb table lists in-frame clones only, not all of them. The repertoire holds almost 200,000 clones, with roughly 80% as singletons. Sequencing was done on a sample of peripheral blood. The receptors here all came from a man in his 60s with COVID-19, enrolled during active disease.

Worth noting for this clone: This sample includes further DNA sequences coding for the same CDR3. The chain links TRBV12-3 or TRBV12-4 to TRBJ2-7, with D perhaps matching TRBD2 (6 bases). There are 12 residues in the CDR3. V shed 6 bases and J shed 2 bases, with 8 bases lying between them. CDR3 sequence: CASSPGAYEQYF. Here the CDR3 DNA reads TGTGCCAGCAGCCCGGGAGCCTACGAGCAGTACTTC.

Here the CDR3 DNA reads TGCGCCAGCAGTGCAAATTTGGGAACTAGCGGCAATGAGCAGTTCTTC. It translates to CASSANLGTSGNEQFF. The chain employs TRBV10-1 and TRBJ2-1; 8 bases line up with TRBD2. With 4 bases clipped from V and 6 bases from J, the junction kept 11 bases outside the gene matches. The CDR3 runs to 16 residues. CDR1 is WNHNN and CDR2 is SYGVQD in the germline V gene (reference sequence).

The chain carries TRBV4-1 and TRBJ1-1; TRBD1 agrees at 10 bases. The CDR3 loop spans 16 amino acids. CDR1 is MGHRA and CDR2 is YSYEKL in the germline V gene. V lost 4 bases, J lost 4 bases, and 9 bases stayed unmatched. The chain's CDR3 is CASSLGQGGGGTEAFF. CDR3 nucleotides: TGCGCCAGCAGCCTAGGACAGGGGGGAGGGGGCACTGAAGCTTTCTTT.

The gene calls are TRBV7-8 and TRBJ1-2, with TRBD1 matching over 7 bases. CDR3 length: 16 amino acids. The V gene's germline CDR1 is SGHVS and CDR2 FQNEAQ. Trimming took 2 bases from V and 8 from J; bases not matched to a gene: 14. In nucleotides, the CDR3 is TGTGCCAGCAGCTTATTGGGCCGTAAGGGGGCTGCGGGCTACACCTTC. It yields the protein CASSLLGRKGAAGYTF.

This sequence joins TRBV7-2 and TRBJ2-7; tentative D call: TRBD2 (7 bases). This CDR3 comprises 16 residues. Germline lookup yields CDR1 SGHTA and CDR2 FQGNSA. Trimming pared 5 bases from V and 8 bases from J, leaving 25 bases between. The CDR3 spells CASSAAGADLFKKQYF. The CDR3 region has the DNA TGTGCCAGCAGCGCGGCGGGGGCAGACCTCTTCAAAAAGCAGTACTTC.

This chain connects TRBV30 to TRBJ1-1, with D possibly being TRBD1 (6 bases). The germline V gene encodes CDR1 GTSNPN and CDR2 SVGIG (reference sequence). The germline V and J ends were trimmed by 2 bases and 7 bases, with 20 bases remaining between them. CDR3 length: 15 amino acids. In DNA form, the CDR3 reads TGTGCCTGGAGTCCGGGGGGGCATAGGGGCGGTGAAGCTTTCTTT. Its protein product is CAWSPGGHRGGEAFF.

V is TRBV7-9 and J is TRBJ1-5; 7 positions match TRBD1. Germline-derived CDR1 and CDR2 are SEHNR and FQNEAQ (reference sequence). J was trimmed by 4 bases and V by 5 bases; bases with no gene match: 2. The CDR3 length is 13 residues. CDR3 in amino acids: CASSGQANQPQHF. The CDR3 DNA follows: TGTGCCAGCAGCGGACAGGCTAATCAGCCCCAGCATTTT.

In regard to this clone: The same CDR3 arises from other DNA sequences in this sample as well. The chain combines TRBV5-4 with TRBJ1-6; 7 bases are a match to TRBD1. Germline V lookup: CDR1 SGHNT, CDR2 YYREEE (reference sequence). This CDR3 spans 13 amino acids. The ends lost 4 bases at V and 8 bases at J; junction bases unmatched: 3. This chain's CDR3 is CASSRDRYSPLHF. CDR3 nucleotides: TGTGCCAGCAGCCGGGACAGATATTCACCCCTCCACTTT.

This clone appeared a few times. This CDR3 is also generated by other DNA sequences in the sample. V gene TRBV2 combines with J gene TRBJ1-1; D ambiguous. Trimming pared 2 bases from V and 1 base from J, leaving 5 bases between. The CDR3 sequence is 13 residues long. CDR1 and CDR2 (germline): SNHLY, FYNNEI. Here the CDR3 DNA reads TGTGCCAGCAGTGAACTACCGAACACTGAAGCTTTCTTT. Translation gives CASSELPNTEAFF.

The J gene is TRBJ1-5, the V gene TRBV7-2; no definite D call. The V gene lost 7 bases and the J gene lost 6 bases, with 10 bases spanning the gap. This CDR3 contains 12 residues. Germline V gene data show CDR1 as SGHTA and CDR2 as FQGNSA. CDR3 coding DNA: TGTGCCAGCAACTCGCGGGGTCAGCCCCAGCATTTT. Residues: CASNSRGQPQHF.

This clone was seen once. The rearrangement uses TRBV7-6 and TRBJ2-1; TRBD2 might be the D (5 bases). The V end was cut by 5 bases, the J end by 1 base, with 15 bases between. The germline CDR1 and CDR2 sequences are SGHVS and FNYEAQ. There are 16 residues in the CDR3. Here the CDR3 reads CASSRREAASYNEQFF. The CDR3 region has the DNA TGTGCCAGCAGCCGCCGGGAAGCGGCTTCCTACAATGAGCAGTTCTTC.

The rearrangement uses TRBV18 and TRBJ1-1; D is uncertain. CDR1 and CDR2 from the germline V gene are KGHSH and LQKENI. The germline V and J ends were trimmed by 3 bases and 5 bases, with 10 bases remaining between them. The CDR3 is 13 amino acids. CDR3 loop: CASSPQEQTEAFF. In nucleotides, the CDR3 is TGTGCCAGCTCACCCCAGGAACAGACTGAAGCTTTCTTT.

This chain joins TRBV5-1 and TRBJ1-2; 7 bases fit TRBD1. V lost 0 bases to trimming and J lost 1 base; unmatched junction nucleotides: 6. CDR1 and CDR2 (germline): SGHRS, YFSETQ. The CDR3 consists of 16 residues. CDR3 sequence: CASSLGQGVGNYGYTF. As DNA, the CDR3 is TGCGCCAGCAGCTTGGGACAGGGTGTGGGTAACTATGGCTACACCTTC. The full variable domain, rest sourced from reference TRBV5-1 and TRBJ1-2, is KAGVTQTPRYLIKTRGQQVTLSCSPISGHRSVSWYQQTPGQGLQFLFEYFSETQRNKGNFPGRFSGRQFSNSRSEMNVSTLELGDSALYLCASSLGQGVGNYGYTFGSGTRLTVV.

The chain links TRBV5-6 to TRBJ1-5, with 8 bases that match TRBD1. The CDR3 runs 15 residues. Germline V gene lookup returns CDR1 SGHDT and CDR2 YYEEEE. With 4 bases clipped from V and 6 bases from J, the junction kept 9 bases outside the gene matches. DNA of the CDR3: TGTGCCAGCAGCCCGGGCGGGACAGGACTTCAGCCCCAGCATTTT. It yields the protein CASSPGGTGLQPQHF. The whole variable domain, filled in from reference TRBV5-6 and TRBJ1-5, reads DAGVTQSPTHLIKTRGQQVTLRCSPKSGHDTVSWYQQALGQGPQFIFQYYEEEERQRGNFPDRFSGHQFPNYSSELNVNALLLGDSALYLCASSPGGTGLQPQHFGDGTRLSIL.

The CDR3 DNA follows: TGCAGCGTTGAAGAAACAGGAGTCTCCTACGAGCAGTACTTC. Translating gives CSVEETGVSYEQYF. V is TRBV29-1 and J is TRBJ2-7; a weak D match, TRBD1 (5 bases). V lost 0 bases, J lost 0 bases, and 9 bases lay in between. This CDR3 spans 14 amino acids. The germline V gene has CDR1 SQVTM and CDR2 ANQGSEA.

The CDR3 sequence is CATSEAGTAQETQYF. The CDR3 coding sequence is TGTGCCACCAGTGAGGCCGGGACAGCCCAAGAGACCCAGTACTTC. V and J are TRBV24-1 and TRBJ2-5, with 7 bases aligning to TRBD1. The CDR3 runs 15 residues. Looked up from germline, CDR1 is KGHDR and CDR2 is SFDVKD. V shed 4 bases and J 1 base; nucleotides not matched to a gene: 5.

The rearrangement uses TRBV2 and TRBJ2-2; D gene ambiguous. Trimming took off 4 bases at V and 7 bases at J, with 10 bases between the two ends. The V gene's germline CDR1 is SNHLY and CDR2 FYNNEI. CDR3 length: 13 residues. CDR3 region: CASSGVIGGELFF. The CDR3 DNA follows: TGTGCCAGCAGTGGAGTAATCGGCGGGGAGCTGTTTTTT.

Here the CDR3 reads CASSLATGGPYNEQFF. The CDR3 DNA reads TGTGCCAGCAGCTTGGCCACAGGGGGCCCGTACAATGAGCAGTTCTTC. The gene calls are TRBV5-4 and TRBJ2-1; 9 bases align to TRBD1. This CDR3 has 16 amino acids. V dropped 0 bases and J dropped 4; count of bases not matched to a gene: 5. Germline lookup yields CDR1 SGHNT and CDR2 YYREEE (reference sequence).

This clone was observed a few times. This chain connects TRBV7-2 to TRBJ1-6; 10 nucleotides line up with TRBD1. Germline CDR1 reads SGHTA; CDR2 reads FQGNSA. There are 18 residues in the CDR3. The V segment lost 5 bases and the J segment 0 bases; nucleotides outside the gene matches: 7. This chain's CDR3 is CASSRTGGASSYNSPLHF. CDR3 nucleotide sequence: TGTGCCAGCAGCCGGACAGGGGGAGCAAGCTCCTATAATTCACCCCTCCACTTT. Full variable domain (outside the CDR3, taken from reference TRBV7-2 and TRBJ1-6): GAGVSQSPSNKVTEKGKDVELRCDPISGHTALYWYRQSLGQGLEFLIYFQGNSAPDKSGLPSDRFSAERTGGSVSTLTIQRTQQEDSAVYLCASSRTGGASSYNSPLHFGNGTRLTVT.

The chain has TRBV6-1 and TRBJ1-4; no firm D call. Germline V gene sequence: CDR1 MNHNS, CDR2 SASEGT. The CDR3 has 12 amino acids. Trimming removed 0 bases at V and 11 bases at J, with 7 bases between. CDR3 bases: TGTGCCAGCAGTGAAGCGTCGGGGAAACTGTTTTTT. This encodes CASSEASGKLFF.

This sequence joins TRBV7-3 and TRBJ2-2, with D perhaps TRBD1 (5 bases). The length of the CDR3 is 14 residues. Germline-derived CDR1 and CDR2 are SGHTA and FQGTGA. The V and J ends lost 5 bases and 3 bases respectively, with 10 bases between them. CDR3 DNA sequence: TGTGCCAGCAGCCAGACAGCCTACACCGGGGAGCTGTTTTTT. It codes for CASSQTAYTGELFF.

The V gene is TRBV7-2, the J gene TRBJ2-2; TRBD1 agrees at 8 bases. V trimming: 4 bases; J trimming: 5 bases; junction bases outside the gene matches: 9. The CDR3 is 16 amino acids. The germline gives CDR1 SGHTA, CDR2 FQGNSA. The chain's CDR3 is CASSWPPGQVTGELFF. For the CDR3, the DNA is TGTGCCAGCAGCTGGCCGCCGGGACAGGTGACCGGGGAGCTGTTTTTT.

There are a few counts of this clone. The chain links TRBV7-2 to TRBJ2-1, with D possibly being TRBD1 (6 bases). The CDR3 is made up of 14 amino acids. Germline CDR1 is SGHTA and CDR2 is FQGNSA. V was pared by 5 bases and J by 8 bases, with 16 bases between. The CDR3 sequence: CASSLDSATYEQFF. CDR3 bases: TGTGCCAGCAGCCTGGACAGTGCTACTTATGAGCAGTTCTTC.

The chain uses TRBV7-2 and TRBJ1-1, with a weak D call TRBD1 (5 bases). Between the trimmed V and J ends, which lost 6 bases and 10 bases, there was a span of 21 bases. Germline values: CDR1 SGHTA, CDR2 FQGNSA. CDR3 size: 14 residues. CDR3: CASRRQSEISRAFF. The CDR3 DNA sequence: TGTGCCAGCAGGCGACAGAGCGAGATTTCGAGAGCTTTCTTT.

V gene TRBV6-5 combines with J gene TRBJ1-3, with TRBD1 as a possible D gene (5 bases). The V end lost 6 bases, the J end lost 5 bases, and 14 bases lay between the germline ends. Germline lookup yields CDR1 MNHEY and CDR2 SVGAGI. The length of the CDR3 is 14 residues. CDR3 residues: CASRLDIYRNTIYF. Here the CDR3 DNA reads TGTGCCAGCAGGCTGGACATTTACCGAAACACCATATATTTT.

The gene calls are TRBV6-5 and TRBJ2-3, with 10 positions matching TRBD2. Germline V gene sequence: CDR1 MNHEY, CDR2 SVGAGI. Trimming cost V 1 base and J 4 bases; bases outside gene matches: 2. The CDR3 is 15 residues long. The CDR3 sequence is CASSYFSGRPDTQYF. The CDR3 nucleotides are TGTGCCAGCAGTTACTTTAGCGGGAGGCCAGATACGCAGTATTTT.

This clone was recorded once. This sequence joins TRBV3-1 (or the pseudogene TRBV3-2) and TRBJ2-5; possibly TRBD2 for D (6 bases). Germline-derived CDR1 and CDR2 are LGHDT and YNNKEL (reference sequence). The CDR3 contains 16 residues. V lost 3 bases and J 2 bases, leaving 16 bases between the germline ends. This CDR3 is CASSQGRLGGQETQYF. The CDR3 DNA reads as TGTGCCAGCAGCCAGGGGCGTTTGGGGGGTCAAGAGACCCAGTACTTC.

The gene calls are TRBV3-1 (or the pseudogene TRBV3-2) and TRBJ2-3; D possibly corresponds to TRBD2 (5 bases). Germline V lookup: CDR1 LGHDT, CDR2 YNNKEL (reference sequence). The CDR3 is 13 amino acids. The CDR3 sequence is CASGLANTDTQYF. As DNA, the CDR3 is TGTGCGAGCGGCCTAGCCAACACAGATACGCAGTATTTT.

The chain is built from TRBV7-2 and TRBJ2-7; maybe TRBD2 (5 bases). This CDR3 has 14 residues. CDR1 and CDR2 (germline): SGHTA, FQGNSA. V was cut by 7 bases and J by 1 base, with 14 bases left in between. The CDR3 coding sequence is TGTGCCAGCAACCCAAGCGGATTTTCCTACGAGCAGTACTTC. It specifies CASNPSGFSYEQYF.

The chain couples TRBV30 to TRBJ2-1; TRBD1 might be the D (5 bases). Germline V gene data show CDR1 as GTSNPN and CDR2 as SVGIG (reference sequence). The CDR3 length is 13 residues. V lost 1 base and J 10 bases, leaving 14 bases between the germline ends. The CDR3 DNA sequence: TGTGCCTGGAGTGACCAGGGTTCCAGGGAGCAGTTCTTC. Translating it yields CAWSDQGSREQFF.

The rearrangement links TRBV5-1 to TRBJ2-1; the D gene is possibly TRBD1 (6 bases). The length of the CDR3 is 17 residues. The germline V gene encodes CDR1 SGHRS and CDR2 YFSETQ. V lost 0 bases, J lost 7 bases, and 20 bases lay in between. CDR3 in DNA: TGCGCCAGCAGCTTGGCCACTTCTCCAGGGGTACCTAATGAGCAGTTCTTC. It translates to CASSLATSPGVPNEQFF.

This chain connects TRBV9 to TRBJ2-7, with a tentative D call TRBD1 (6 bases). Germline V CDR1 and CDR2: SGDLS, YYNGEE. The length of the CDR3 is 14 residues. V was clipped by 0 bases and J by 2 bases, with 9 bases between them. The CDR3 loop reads CASSVEQGPYEQYF. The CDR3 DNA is TGTGCCAGCAGCGTAGAACAGGGACCCTACGAGCAGTACTTC.